This entry describes one T cell receptor (beta chain). In this sample, this clone turned up a few times. What antigen it recognizes has not been identified. No base quality information exists; no much larger clone differs at one position. The data were taken from a study of beta chain features in type 1 diabetes (dated by TCRdb to between 2018 and 2020). Looking at the study overall: No differences in mean age, gender distribution, total cell number or subset yield were found between patients and healthy donors. A total of 85 million to 140 million sorted cells were examined across all samples, and the number of cells per subset was strongly correlated with RNA yield. In the study, recently diagnosed type 1 diabetes patients and matched healthy donors were compared on the TCRB repertoires of their sorted circulating CD4+ T cell subsets. Regulatory and stem cell-like memory subsets were isolated from only 8 patients and roughly eight healthy donors, whereas naive and central memory subsets came from all 28 donors. Paper-wide results and their limitations: Fewer insertions and more nucleotide deletions at VDJ recombination sites were observed in patients with type 1 diabetes, implying thymic rearrangement abnormalities. HLA sub-analyses involved small numbers of individuals, so any influence of HLA type on TCRB rearrangement remained unresolved. Naive, central memory and regulatory TCRB repertoires appeared more similar among patients than among healthy donors. A moderate but significant shortening of TCRB CDR3 length was observed in type 1 diabetes patients in all four CD4+ subsets. Shorter templates might be favored by PCR, yet because patient and control samples were amplified and corrected together, any such skew would affect both groups equally. Because cDNA was sequenced instead of genomic DNA, highly expressing activated cells could be over-represented, though the groups showed no difference in activation or CD3 levels.

Spanning cysteine to phenylalanine, the CDR3 consists of 14 amino acids. Just the 42-base CDR3 DNA is kept, in frame starting at base 1. V lost 5 bases and J lost 3 bases; the stretch between them is 10 bases long. The germline V gene provides CDR1 SGHTA and CDR2 FQGNSA. Each donor gave one peripheral blood draw, averaging around 120 mL, which was collected into heparinised tubes. Naive, central memory, regulatory and stem cell-like memory CD4+ T cells were sorted on a BD FACSAria II using a panel including CD45RO, CCR7, CD25, CD127, CD95 and CD27. A purity above 98% was achieved for all sorted populations. Right away, PBMCs were isolated by Lymphoprep density gradient centrifugation and were stained directly, with no culture step. So that batch effects would be minimized, each experiment stained and sorted samples in pairs, pairing one healthy donor with one patient. The High Capacity cDNA Reverse Transcription Kit was used to reverse transcribe all of the isolated RNA, meaning that expressed TCRB transcripts were what got sequenced. Deep immunoSEQ sequencing was performed on naive, central memory and regulatory T cell samples, with an average of about 3.57 million total reads per sample. After sorted cells were lysed in RLT buffer, RNA was extracted with DNase-treated RNeasy Micro or Mini kits, with the choice depending on cell number. To prevent cross-contamination, every cell subset was processed on its own, while patient and healthy donor samples were processed together. The immunoSEQ multiplex PCR was used to amplify TCRB sequences from cDNA, generating 87-bp fragments that spanned the CDR3 region. The amplicons were sequenced using the Illumina HiSeq platform. The original pipeline was this. Synthetic template baselines were used to correct PCR bias computationally, reads within Hamming distance 2 were collapsed, and singletons that could not be merged were discarded. Reads were aligned against IMGT so that V, D and J genes, CDR3 length and insertions or deletions at six rearrangement sites could be assigned. Within each subset, clonotype counts were normalized to sorted cell number, and only after that were true diversity and Gini coefficients computed with the tcR R package. The overlap coefficient, calculated on TCRB nucleotide sequences, was used to quantify repertoire sharing. As a proxy for the pre-selection repertoire, out-of-frame TCRB sequences from naive cells were analyzed. The table comes from immuneACCESS by way of TCRdb, which keeps in-frame sequences with V and J called. Part of the clones is missing from these tables; in studies checked, under half for an unresolved V gene and the rest for unknown reasons. V and J calls and clone size are as listed in that table; D and trimming were resolved from the DNA. This sample is represented by approximately 400,000 clones; about 15% of them were singletons. 0.019% of the sample comes from the top ten.

The rearrangement combines TRBV7-2 with TRBJ1-4, and possibly TRBD1, on 5 matching bases. The receptor was isolated from a woman aged 18-29 years in good health. Sequencing input: naive CD4+ T cells from blood. The cell subset or site label corresponds to: true naive CD4+ T cells. The DNA reads TGTGCCAGCAGCCCAGGGCCGGCTAATGAAAAACTGTTTTTT. The encoded protein is CASSPGPANEKLFF.